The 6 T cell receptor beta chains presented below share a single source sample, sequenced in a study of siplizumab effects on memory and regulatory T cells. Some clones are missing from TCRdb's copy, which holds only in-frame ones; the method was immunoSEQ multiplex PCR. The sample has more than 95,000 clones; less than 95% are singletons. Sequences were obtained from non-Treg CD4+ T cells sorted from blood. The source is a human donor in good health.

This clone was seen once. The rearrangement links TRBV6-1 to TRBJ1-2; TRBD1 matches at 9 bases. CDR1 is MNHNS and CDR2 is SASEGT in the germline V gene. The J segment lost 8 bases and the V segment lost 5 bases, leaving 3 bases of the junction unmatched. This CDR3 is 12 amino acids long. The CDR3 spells CASSRDRDGYTF. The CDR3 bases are TGTGCCAGCAGTCGGGACAGGGACGGCTACACCTTC.

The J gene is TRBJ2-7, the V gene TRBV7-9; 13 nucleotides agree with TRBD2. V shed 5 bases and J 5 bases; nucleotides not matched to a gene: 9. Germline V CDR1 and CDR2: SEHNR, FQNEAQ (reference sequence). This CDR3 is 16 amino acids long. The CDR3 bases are TGTGCCAGCAGCCCCCGACAGACTAGCGGGAGGCACGAGCAGTACTTC. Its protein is CASSPRQTSGRHEQYF.

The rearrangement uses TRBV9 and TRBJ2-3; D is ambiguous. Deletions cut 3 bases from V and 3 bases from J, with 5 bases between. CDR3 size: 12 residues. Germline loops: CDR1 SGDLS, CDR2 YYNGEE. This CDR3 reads CASSGQTDTQYF. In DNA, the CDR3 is TGTGCCAGCAGCGGGCAGACAGATACGCAGTATTTT.

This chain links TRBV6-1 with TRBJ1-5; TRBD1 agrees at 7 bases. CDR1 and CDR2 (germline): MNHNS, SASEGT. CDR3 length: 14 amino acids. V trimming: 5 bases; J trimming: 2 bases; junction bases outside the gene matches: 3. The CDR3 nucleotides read TGTGCCAGCAGTTGGGGGACAGGCAATCAGCCCCAGCATTTT. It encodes CASSWGTGNQPQHF.

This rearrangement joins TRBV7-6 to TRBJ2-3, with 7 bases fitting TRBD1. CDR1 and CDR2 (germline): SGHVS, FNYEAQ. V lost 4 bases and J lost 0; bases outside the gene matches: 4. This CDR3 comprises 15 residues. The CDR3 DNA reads TGTGCCAGCAGCTCTCCGACAGGGAGCACAGATACGCAGTATTTT. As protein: CASSSPTGSTDTQYF. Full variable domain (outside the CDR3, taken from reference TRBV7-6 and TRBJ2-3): GAGVSQSPRYKVTKRGQDVALRCDPISGHVSLYWYRQALGQGPEFLTYFNYEAQQDKSGLPNDRFSAERPEGSISTLTIQRTEQRDSAMYRCASSSPTGSTDTQYFGPGTRLTVL.

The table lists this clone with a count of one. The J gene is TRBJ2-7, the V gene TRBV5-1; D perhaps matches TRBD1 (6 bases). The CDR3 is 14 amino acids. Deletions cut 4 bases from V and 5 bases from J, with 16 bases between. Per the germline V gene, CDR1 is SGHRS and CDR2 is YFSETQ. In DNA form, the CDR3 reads TGCGCCAGCAGCCAGACAGGCTGGAATGACGAGCAGTACTTC. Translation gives CASSQTGWNDEQYF.